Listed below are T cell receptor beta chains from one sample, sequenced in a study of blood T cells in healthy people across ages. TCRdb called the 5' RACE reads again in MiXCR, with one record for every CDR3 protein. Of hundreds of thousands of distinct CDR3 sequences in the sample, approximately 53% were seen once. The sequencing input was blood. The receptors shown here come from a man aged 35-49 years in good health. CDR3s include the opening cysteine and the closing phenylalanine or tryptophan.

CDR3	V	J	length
CASSVEDFYEQYF	TRBV9	TRBJ2-7	13
CASSSGLIGVPSTDTQYF	TRBV5-1	TRBJ2-3	18
CASSFGGREEKLFF	TRBV7-2	TRBJ1-4	14
CASSPEMDRGNYGYTF	TRBV28	TRBJ1-2	16
CASRLRLAAVPGGLEQFF	TRBV11-1	TRBJ2-1	18
CSVRDTLVAEAFF	TRBV29-1	TRBJ1-1	13
CASSPGLAGGGEQYF	TRBV7-9	TRBJ2-5	15
CASSHSGTGDHGYTF	TRBV18	TRBJ1-2	15
CASSSRTSAIHNEQFF	TRBV7-2	TRBJ2-1	16
CAISEVGSLHEQYF	TRBV10-3	TRBJ2-7	14
CASTSSGRLADTQYF	TRBV4-1	TRBJ2-3	15
CASRVTTDTQYF	TRBV5-1	TRBJ2-3	12
CASSPRGAGSYEQYF	TRBV28	TRBJ2-7	15
CASSLFHQDQETQYF	TRBV11-2	TRBJ2-5	15
CASSLLVRTDTQYF	TRBV14	TRBJ2-3	14
CAISADGIQPQHF	TRBV10-3	TRBJ1-5	13